Detailed here is one T cell receptor (beta chain). This record belongs to a study of spatial heterogeneity in lung cancer. Background on the study: PBMC collected at follow-up were sequenced when available, a median of around two years after resection.

Time point: blood at routine non-recurrence follow-up after resection. Sequencing was performed on whole RNA extracted from tumor and nontumor lung tissue, or from frozen PBMC, and the material was left unsorted. Every individual TCR cDNA molecule carried its own unique molecular identifier, which allowed correction of PCR and sequencing errors. From the 5' RACE reads, TCRdb called clonotypes with MiXCR, one entry per CDR3 protein. The data contain about 33,000 distinct CDR3 sequences, under 11% of them seen just once; the ten biggest clones take up 25% to 35%. Germline V gene data show CDR1 as SGHVS and CDR2 as FQNEAQ. The V end was cut by 3 bases, the J end by 0 bases, with 5 bases between. This CDR3 has 13 residues.

This chain uses TRBV7-8 with TRBJ1-1; no firm D call. Sequencing was performed on PBMCs, taken at follow-up. This receptor was taken from a female donor with early-stage non-small cell lung cancer. This CDR3 reads CASSFNLNTEAFF. The CDR3 DNA follows: TGTGCCAGCAGCTTCAATTTGAACACTGAAGCTTTCTTT.